The rows below give T cell receptor beta chains drawn from one sample of a study of blood T cell repertoires in COVID-19. Repertoires were generated with immunoSEQ multiplex PCR, while TCRdb's copy carries only in-frame clones and drops some. The table has 220,000 or so clones, around 80% seen once; the top ten hold approximately 5.1%. Sequencing was performed on peripheral blood. These receptors all stem from a woman in her fifties or sixties who had recovered from COVID-19. CDR3s include the opening cysteine and the closing phenylalanine or tryptophan. The order of the fields is D gene, V gene, clone size, J gene, CDR3 DNA, CDR3 protein. The D gene is left open where the match is weak. Clone size appears in some rows only: once, few, many, or a class for an expanded clone.

>TRBD1|TRBV14|-|TRBJ2-7
TGTGCCAGCAGCCAAAGGACAGGGACCACCTACGAGCAGTACTTC
CASSQRTGTTYEQYF
>-|TRBV6-2/TRBV6-3|-|TRBJ2-2
TGTGCCAGCAGTTTTGTGGGACACAACACCGGGGAGCTGTTTTTT
CASSFVGHNTGELFF
>-|TRBV18|-|TRBJ1-2
TGTGCCAGCACCCCCGGGGGGGTGGAGTTTCCGCTTATGGATGGCTACACCTTC
CASTPGGVEFPLMDGYTF
>-|TRBV12-3/TRBV12-4|-|TRBJ2-3
TGTGCCAGCAGCTGGGCTAGCACAGATACGCAGTATTTT
CASSWASTDTQYF
>TRBD1|TRBV6-2/TRBV6-3|-|TRBJ2-5
TGTGCCAGCAGCTCAGAGACAGGGTCCCAAGAGACCCAGTACTTC
CASSSETGSQETQYF
>TRBD1|TRBV5-1|-|TRBJ2-7
TGCGCCAGCAGCTCCGGGACAGGCGGCCTTAGCTCCTACGAGCAGTACTTC
CASSSGTGGLSSYEQYF
>-|TRBV5-6|-|TRBJ1-3
TGTGCCAGCAGCGTACAGGGAACTGGAAACACCATATATTTT
CASSVQGTGNTIYF
>-|TRBV7-9|-|TRBJ2-6
TGTGCCAGCACCCGCGGGGGGGCCAACGTCCTGACTTTC
CASTRGGANVLTF
>-|TRBV9|-|TRBJ2-2
TGTGCCAGCAGCTCCTCGGGGGGCTCTGGGGAGCTGTTTTTT
CASSSSGGSGELFF
>-|TRBV5-1|-|TRBJ2-7
TGCGCCAGCAGCTTGGAAGGGCCCAGGGACTACGAGCAGTACTTC
CASSLEGPRDYEQYF
>TRBD1|TRBV5-1|-|TRBJ2-2
TGCGCCAGCAGCGCCAGGGGGCGCGACACCGGGGAGCTGTTTTTT
CASSARGRDTGELFF
>-|TRBV4-1|-|TRBJ2-2
TGCGCCAGCAGCCAAGAGGGAGAGAAAACGGTGGGCATAGGGGAGCTGTTTTTT
CASSQEGEKTVGIGELFF
>-|TRBV19|-|TRBJ1-2
TGTGCCAGTAGTGTCACAGCGGGGCGAGGCTATGGCTACACCTTC
CASSVTAGRGYGYTF
>-|TRBV5-1|-|TRBJ1-2
TGCGCCAGCAGCCCGGACATTAGGGGCTACACCTTC
CASSPDIRGYTF
>TRBD2|TRBV28|-|TRBJ2-3
TGTGCCAGCGGACTACTAGCGGGGGCTGGTACGCAGTATTTT
CASGLLAGAGTQYF
>TRBD1|TRBV11-2|-|TRBJ1-2
TGTGCCAGCCGGGGGACAGGGGGACTTTTGGGTGGCTACACCTTC
CASRGTGGLLGGYTF
>-|TRBV6-2/TRBV6-3|few|TRBJ1-6
TGTGCCAGCAGTTATGCAGGGATGCTCCACTTT
CASSYAGMLHF
>-|TRBV13|once|TRBJ2-3
TGTGCCAGCAGCCCCCCCTTTCGGGAGAGCACAGATACGCAGTATTTT
CASSPPFRESTDTQYF
>TRBD1|TRBV7-8|once|TRBJ1-5
TGTGCCAGCAGCTTGACAGGGGCGAGTTTGGAAAGCAATCAGCCCCAGCATTTT
CASSLTGASLESNQPQHF
>-|TRBV10-2|-|TRBJ1-1
TGCGCCAGCAGGCTCGGACATAACACTGAAGCTTTCTTT
CASRLGHNTEAFF
>TRBD1|TRBV7-3|-|TRBJ2-3
TGTGCCAGCAGCTTAGAGGGGGCGCGGGGCACAGATACGCAGTATTTT
CASSLEGARGTDTQYF
>-|TRBV2|-|TRBJ1-1
TGTGCCAGCAAGGGGATCCTGAACACTGAAGCTTTCTTT
CASKGILNTEAFF
>TRBD1|TRBV27|-|TRBJ1-5
TGTGCCAGCAGATCAGCTGGGCAGGGGGCATCTCAGCCCCAGCATTTT
CASRSAGQGASQPQHF
>TRBD1|TRBV3-1/TRBV3-2|-|TRBJ1-2
TGTGCCAGCAGCCAAGATCCCCCGGGACAGGCTAACTATGGCTACACCTTC
CASSQDPPGQANYGYTF
>TRBD2|TRBV7-2|-|TRBJ2-1
TGTGCCAGCAGCTTAGACGGGGGGGCCTACAATGAGCAGTTCTTC
CASSLDGGAYNEQFF
>-|TRBV30|once|TRBJ1-1
TGTGCCTGGGGCAGCGGGGGGAACACTGAAGCTTTCTTT
CAWGSGGNTEAFF
>-|TRBV5-1|medium-sized|TRBJ2-3
TGCGCCAGCAGCCTACCAGCGAGTCCCACAGATACGCAGTATTTT
CASSLPASPTDTQYF
>TRBD2|TRBV19|-|TRBJ2-7
TGTGCCAGTTCTAGCGGTCCCTCCTACGAGCAGTACTTC
CASSSGPSYEQYF
>-|TRBV2|-|TRBJ1-6
TGTGCCAGCAGGATCACGAGGGGGCCCCTCCACTTT
CASRITRGPLHF
>TRBD1|TRBV18|-|TRBJ1-1
TGTGCCAGCTCAGTGAGCCGGGACAGGGTCACTGAAGCTTTCTTT
CASSVSRDRVTEAFF
>TRBD1|TRBV9|once|TRBJ2-1
TGTGCCAGCAGCATTGGACAGGCCCCTGGCAATGAGCAGTTCTTC
CASSIGQAPGNEQFF
>TRBD1|TRBV6-5|-|TRBJ1-5
TGTGCCAGCAGCCGACAGGGCGGTGGCAATCAGCCCCAGCATTTT
CASSRQGGGNQPQHF
>TRBD1|TRBV3-1/TRBV3-2|-|TRBJ2-7
TGTGCCAGCAGCCACATTACCAGGACAGGGGGCATCGCCTACGAGCAGTACTTC
CASSHITRTGGIAYEQYF
>-|TRBV3-1/TRBV3-2|-|TRBJ1-1
TGTGCCAGCAGCCAAGATCTCGGGAACACTGAAGCTTTCTTT
CASSQDLGNTEAFF
>-|TRBV18|once|TRBJ1-2
TGTGCCAGCTCTCCTATGACCGCAGGGGACTATGGCTACACCTTC
CASSPMTAGDYGYTF
>-|TRBV2|-|TRBJ1-2
TGTGCCAGCAGTCCGACCGACGGGAATGGCTACACCTTC
CASSPTDGNGYTF
>-|TRBV19|few|TRBJ1-6
TGTGCCAGTAGTGCAGGGCCCGGGTCACCCCTCCACTTT
CASSAGPGSPLHF
>TRBD2|TRBV12-3/TRBV12-4|-|TRBJ2-1
TGTGCCAGCGGGGGGGCCTACAATGAGCAGTTCTTC
CASGGAYNEQFF
>-|TRBV29-1|-|TRBJ2-3
TGCAGCGTTGGAGACGGGGTGTTTTTGAATACGCAGTATTTT
CSVGDGVFLNTQYF
>TRBD2|TRBV2|-|TRBJ2-3
TGTGCCAACACTCTAGAGCGGGGGGGCTGGACAGATACGCAGTATTTT
CANTLERGGWTDTQYF
>TRBD1|TRBV11-2|many|TRBJ1-2
TGTGCCAGCAGCCCACGGACAGGGGTATATGGCTACACCTTC
CASSPRTGVYGYTF
>-|TRBV19|-|TRBJ2-2
TGTGCCAGTAACAAGCGTGGACAGAGGAACACCGGGGAGCTGTTTTTT
CASNKRGQRNTGELFF
>-|TRBV4-3|once|TRBJ1-2
TGCGCCAGCAGCCAAGATACTGGCGGGGTGGCTGGCTACACCTTC
CASSQDTGGVAGYTF
>TRBD2|TRBV5-1|few|TRBJ2-1
TGCGCCAGCAGCTTGGTAGCGGGCGCCTACAATGAGCAGTTCTTC
CASSLVAGAYNEQFF
>TRBD2|TRBV19|-|TRBJ2-1
TGTGCCAGTAGGCTAGCGGGGGGGCCTGAGCAGTTCTTC
CASRLAGGPEQFF
>TRBD2|TRBV12-3/TRBV12-4|-|TRBJ2-7
TGTGCCAGCAGTCCGGGGGGTGGCGAGCAGTACTTC
CASSPGGGEQYF
>-|TRBV27|-|TRBJ2-3
TGTGCCAGCAGTGACCGGGACAAGGCGACAGATACGCAGTATTTT
CASSDRDKATDTQYF
>-|TRBV2|-|TRBJ1-2
TGTGCCAGTCTAGGCGTATTAGCTGGCTACACCTTC
CASLGVLAGYTF
>TRBD2|TRBV16|-|TRBJ2-1
TGTGCCAGCAGCCAGACGGGACTAGGTGATGAGCAGTTCTTC
CASSQTGLGDEQFF
>-|TRBV2|-|TRBJ2-5
TGTGCCAGCAGTGGCGACTTGGAGACCCAGTACTTC
CASSGDLETQYF
>TRBD2|TRBV7-2|-|TRBJ2-5
TGTGCCAGCAGCTTGGGACTAGCGGGGGGCACAGAGACCCAGTACTTC
CASSLGLAGGTETQYF
>TRBD1|TRBV13|-|TRBJ1-6
TGTGCCAGCAGCTTAGGAGGGACAGGGGATTCACCCCTCCACTTT
CASSLGGTGDSPLHF
>-|TRBV29-1|-|TRBJ1-4
TGCATAGGGGCCGTTAATGAAAAACTGTTTTTT
CIGAVNEKLFF
>-|TRBV21-1|-|TRBJ2-2
TGTGCCAGCAGCATTCGACCCCCGGGACTACCGTACACCGGGGAGCTGTTTTTT
CASSIRPPGLPYTGELFF
>TRBD1|TRBV5-1|few|TRBJ1-1
TGCGCCAGCCAGATAATCCGGGACAGTGAAGCTTTCTTT
CASQIIRDSEAFF
>-|TRBV4-1|-|TRBJ1-2
TGCGCCAGCAGCCAAGATATGAGCTCAAACTATGGCTACACCTTC
CASSQDMSSNYGYTF
>-|TRBV27|-|TRBJ1-5
TGTGCCAGCAGTAATAATCCAGGGTATCAGCCCCAGCATTTT
CASSNNPGYQPQHF